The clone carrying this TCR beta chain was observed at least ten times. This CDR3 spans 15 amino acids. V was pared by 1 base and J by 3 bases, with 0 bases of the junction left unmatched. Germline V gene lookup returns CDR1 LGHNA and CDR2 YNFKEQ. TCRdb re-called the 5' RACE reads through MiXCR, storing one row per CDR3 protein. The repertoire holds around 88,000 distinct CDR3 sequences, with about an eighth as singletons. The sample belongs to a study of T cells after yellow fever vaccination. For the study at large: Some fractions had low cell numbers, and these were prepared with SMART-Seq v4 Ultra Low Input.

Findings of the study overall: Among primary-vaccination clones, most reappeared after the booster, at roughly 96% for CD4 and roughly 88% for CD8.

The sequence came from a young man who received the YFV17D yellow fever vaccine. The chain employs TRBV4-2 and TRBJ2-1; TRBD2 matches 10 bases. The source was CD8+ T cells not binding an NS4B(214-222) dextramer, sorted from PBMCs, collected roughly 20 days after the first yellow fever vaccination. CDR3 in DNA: TGTGCCAGCAGCCAAGGGACTAGCGGCTACAATGAGCAGTTCTTC. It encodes CASSQGTSGYNEQFF.